This T cell receptor (beta chain) was profiled in a study of blood T cell repertoires in COVID-19. V was clipped by 10 bases and J by 5 bases; unmatched bases: 13. Germline V CDR1 and CDR2: LNHDA, SQIVND (reference sequence). The CDR3 covers 15 residues. TCRdb's table, derived via immunoSEQ multiplex PCR, lists solely in-frame clones and lacks some. Here the sample spans 180,000 or so clones, approximately 88% being singletons. The sample was peripheral blood. The rearrangement joins TRBV19 to TRBJ1-4; 7 bases map to TRBD1. The source of this sequence is a woman younger than 45 with acute or convalescent COVID-19. The CDR3 DNA reads as TGTGCCACCTCAGGGGGTTCGGGCCTAAATGAAAAACTGTTTTTT. Translating it yields CATSGGSGLNEKLFF. The whole variable domain, remainder taken from reference TRBV19 and TRBJ1-4, is DGGITQSPKYLFRKEGQNVTLSCEQNLNHDAMYWYRQDPGQGLRLIYYSQIVNDFQKGDIAEGYSVSREKKESFPLTVTSAQKNPTAFYLCATSGGSGLNEKLFFGSGTQLSVL.